Listed below are T cell receptor beta chains from one sample, sequenced in a study of cytomegalovirus exposure and HLA in healthy donors. Only in-frame clones appear in the TCRdb table, and some are missing; sequencing was by immunoSEQ multiplex PCR. The table has roughly 45,000 clones, around 64% seen once; the top ten hold 8% to 9.5%. Sequences were obtained from PBMCs. These receptors came from a human donor in good health. The CDR3 runs from the conserved cysteine through the conserved F or W. D genes are given only for firm matches. Expanded clones are given a class, and other clones once, few, many or no size at all.

CDR3	DNA	J	V	size	D
CASSKGDTFTGELFF	TGTGCCAGTAGTAAAGGGGATACGTTCACCGGGGAGCTGTTTTTT	TRBJ2-2	TRBV19	-	-
CASSPNGGSGNTIYF	TGTGCCAGCAGCCCAAATGGGGGGTCGGGAAACACCATATATTTT	TRBJ1-3	TRBV2	-	-
CASSLVSSRRVETQYF	TGTGCCAGCAGCTTAGTGTCTTCTCGCAGGGTAGAGACCCAGTACTTC	TRBJ2-5	TRBV7-2	-	-
CASRTGLSNQPQHF	TGTGCCAGCAGGACAGGGCTCTCTAATCAGCCCCAGCATTTT	TRBJ1-5	TRBV2	-	TRBD1
CASSLGGVQVETQYF	TGCGCCAGCAGCTTAGGAGGGGTCCAAGTGGAGACCCAGTACTTC	TRBJ2-5	TRBV5-1	-	-
CSVVPVIGEQFF	TGCAGCGTTGTTCCAGTTATCGGGGAGCAGTTCTTC	TRBJ2-1	TRBV29-1	-	-
CASSKGTGAQHAKLFF	TGTGCCAGCAGCAAAGGGACAGGGGCCCAGCATGCAAAACTGTTTTTT	TRBJ1-4	TRBV11-2	-	TRBD1
CASSVGRYEQYF	TGTGCCAGCAGCGTCGGCAGGTACGAGCAGTACTTC	TRBJ2-7	TRBV7-2	-	-
CASSPPPGHHTGELFF	TGTGCCAGCAGCCCCCCCCCGGGACATCACACCGGGGAGCTGTTTTTT	TRBJ2-2	TRBV9	-	-
CTSSHPRTSRSYEQYF	TGCACCAGCAGCCACCCCCGGACTAGCCGGTCCTACGAGCAGTACTTC	TRBJ2-7	TRBV1	-	-
CASSGLDTFANEQFF	TGTGCCAGCAGCGGATTAGACACCTTCGCCAATGAGCAGTTCTTC	TRBJ2-1	TRBV9	once	-
CASRVDRDGNTIYF	TGCGCCAGCAGGGTGGACAGGGACGGAAACACCATATATTTT	TRBJ1-3	TRBV5-1	-	TRBD1
CASSFWGTGRDEQFF	TGTGCCAGCAGCTTTTGGGGGACAGGGCGCGATGAGCAGTTCTTC	TRBJ2-1	TRBV7-2	few	TRBD1
CASSLRFRQGGLNEKLFF	TGCGCCAGCAGCTTACGATTTAGACAGGGGGGACTGAATGAAAAACTGTTTTTT	TRBJ1-4	TRBV5-1	few	TRBD1
CASSKTSGAPEQYF	TGTGCCAGCAGTAAGACTAGCGGGGCTCCCGAGCAGTACTTC	TRBJ2-7	TRBV28	-	TRBD2
CASSSEEYNEQFF	TGTGCCAGCAGCTCAGAGGAGTACAATGAGCAGTTCTTC	TRBJ2-1	TRBV9	-	-
CARTGGWGGYTF	TGTGCCCGAACAGGGGGCTGGGGTGGCTACACCTTC	TRBJ1-2	TRBV2	-	TRBD1
CASSFGTGIEQYF	TGTGCCAGCAGTTTCGGGACAGGGATCGAGCAGTACTTC	TRBJ2-7	TRBV27	few	TRBD1
CASSLRLDRETQYF	TGTGCCAGCAGCTTAAGGCTAGATAGAGAGACCCAGTACTTC	TRBJ2-5	TRBV7-9	-	-
CASSQLGFQETQYF	TGTGCCAGCAGCCAACTAGGGTTCCAAGAGACCCAGTACTTC	TRBJ2-5	TRBV11-2	once	-
CASSQEGGDGYTF	TGCGCCAGCAGCCAAGAGGGAGGAGATGGCTACACCTTC	TRBJ1-2	TRBV4-3	-	-
CASGNHPGKLNTEAFF	TGCGCCAGCGGAAACCATCCAGGGAAATTGAACACTGAAGCTTTCTTT	TRBJ1-1	TRBV5-1	few	-
CASSWGAGSGGYTF	TGCGCCAGCAGCTGGGGAGCGGGTTCAGGTGGCTACACCTTC	TRBJ1-2	TRBV5-1	-	-
CASSIGPNTEAFF	TGTGCCAGTAGTATCGGTCCGAACACTGAAGCTTTCTTT	TRBJ1-1	TRBV19	-	-
CASSSGQGPSLHF	TGTGCCAGCTCGTCGGGACAGGGTCCATCCCTCCACTTT	TRBJ1-6	TRBV5-4	-	TRBD1
CSVAGTNKETQYF	TGCAGCGTTGCCGGGACTAACAAAGAGACCCAGTACTTC	TRBJ2-5	TRBV29-1	once	TRBD2
CASTPGQGGYGYTF	TGTGCCAGCACTCCGGGACAGGGGGGCTATGGCTACACCTTC	TRBJ1-2	TRBV2	-	TRBD1
CAIGGGGETQYF	TGTGCCATCGGCGGGGGAGGGGAGACCCAGTACTTC	TRBJ2-5	TRBV10-3	-	TRBD2
CASSQEWGGSYNSPLHF	TGCGCCAGCAGCCAAGAATGGGGGGGCTCCTATAATTCACCCCTCCACTTT	TRBJ1-6	TRBV4-3	-	-